This TCR beta chain was obtained from a study of cytomegalovirus exposure and HLA in healthy donors. Looking at the study overall: The 95 to 150 validation repertoires, a later analysis reported, used the same platform as the approximately 650 first-cohort repertoires.

Broader study findings: Rarity marked most TCR sequences, yet some public TCRs occurred in many donors. High sensitivity and specificity were reportedly achieved when the classifier diagnosed cytomegalovirus status. Confirmation was obtained in vitro that a few CMV-associated chains are specific for CMV antigens.

The CDR3 has 15 amino acids. Germline CDR1 reads MNHEY; CDR2 reads SMNVEV (reference sequence). Germline trimming cut 6 bases from V and 1 base from J; bases unmatched to any gene: 7. With regard to this clone: What it recognizes is unknown.

Using immunoSEQ multiplex PCR, the repertoire was profiled, and TCRdb retains in-frame clones only, with some absent. The sample lists roughly 150,000 clones, more than 70% occurring once. The sequenced material came from PBMCs. This sequence originates from a man in his late teens or twenties in good health and CMV-seronegative. The V call is TRBV27, the J call TRBJ1-1; 8 bases are a match to TRBD1. In nucleotides, the CDR3 is TGTGCCAGCAGCCAGGAACAGGGGGAGAACACTGAAGCTTTCTTT. Translating gives CASSQEQGENTEAFF.